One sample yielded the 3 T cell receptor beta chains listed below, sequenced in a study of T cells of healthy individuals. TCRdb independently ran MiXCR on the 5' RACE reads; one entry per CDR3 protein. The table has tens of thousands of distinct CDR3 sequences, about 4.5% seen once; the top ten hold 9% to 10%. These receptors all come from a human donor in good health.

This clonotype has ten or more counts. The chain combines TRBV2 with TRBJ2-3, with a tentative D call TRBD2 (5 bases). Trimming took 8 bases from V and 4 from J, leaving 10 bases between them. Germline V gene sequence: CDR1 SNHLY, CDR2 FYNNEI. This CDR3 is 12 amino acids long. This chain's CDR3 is CASGGLSDTQYF. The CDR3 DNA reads TGTGCCAGCGGCGGGCTTTCAGATACGCAGTATTTT.

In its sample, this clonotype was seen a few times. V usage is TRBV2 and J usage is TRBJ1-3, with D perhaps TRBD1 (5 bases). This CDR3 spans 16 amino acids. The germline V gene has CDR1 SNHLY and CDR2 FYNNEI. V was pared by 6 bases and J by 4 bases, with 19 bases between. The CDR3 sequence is CASRAKLGTGGNTIYF. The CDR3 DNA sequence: TGTGCCAGCAGGGCGAAACTAGGGACCGGCGGAAACACCATATATTTT.

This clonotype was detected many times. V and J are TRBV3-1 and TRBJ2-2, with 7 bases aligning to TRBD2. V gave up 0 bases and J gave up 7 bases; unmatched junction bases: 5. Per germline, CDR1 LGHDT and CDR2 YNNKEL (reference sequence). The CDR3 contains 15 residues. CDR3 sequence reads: CASSQERELSGELFF. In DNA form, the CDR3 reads TGTGCCAGCAGCCAAGAGCGGGAGCTCAGCGGGGAGCTGTTTTTT.